The 32 T cell receptor beta chains reported below all come from one sample, sequenced in a study of blood T cells in healthy people across ages. A second PCR, run for roughly 7 to 12 cycles, used a sample-barcoded 5' primer plus a J-beta primer mix. Each CDR3 protein is one row after TCRdb ran MiXCR on the 5' RACE reads. Of about 810,000 distinct CDR3 sequences listed, 35% to 40% are singletons. Source material: blood. The origin of the receptors is a man aged 18 to 30 in good health.

The chain combines TRBV7-2 with TRBJ2-1, with D perhaps matching TRBD2 (6 bases). Germline V CDR1 and CDR2: SGHTA, FQGNSA. This CDR3 has 11 amino acids. V was pared by 3 bases and J by 12 bases, with 9 bases between. The chain's CDR3 is CASSLGTGQFF. DNA of the CDR3: TGTGCCAGCAGCTTGGGGACTGGGCAGTTCTTC. The whole variable domain, filled in from reference TRBV7-2 and TRBJ2-1, reads GAGVSQSPSNKVTEKGKDVELRCDPISGHTALYWYRQSLGQGLEFLIYFQGNSAPDKSGLPSDRFSAERTGGSVSTLTIQRTQQEDSAVYLCASSLGTGQFFGPGTRLTVL.

V is TRBV6-2 or TRBV6-3 and J is TRBJ1-1; a possible D gene is TRBD1 (5 bases). This CDR3 spans 13 amino acids. Trimming removed 5 bases from V and 5 bases from J, with 12 bases in between. CDR1 MNHEY and CDR2 SVGEGT come from the germline V gene. CDR3 DNA: TGTGCCAGCAGTCAGGGTAGCTTGACTGAAGCTTTCTTT. Its translation is CASSQGSLTEAFF.

This clonotype was seen ten or more times. This chain uses TRBV7-9 with TRBJ2-7, with D uncertain. CDR3 length: 14 residues. Looked up from germline, CDR1 is SEHNR and CDR2 is FQNEAQ (reference sequence). V dropped 2 bases and J dropped 7 bases, with 15 bases sitting between them. The CDR3 DNA sequence: TGTGCCAGCAGCTTAAACACCGATCCCTTGGAGCAGTACTTC. Protein: CASSLNTDPLEQYF. Filled out from reference TRBV7-9 and TRBJ2-7, the complete variable domain reads DTGVSQNPRHKITKRGQNVTFRCDPISEHNRLYWYRQTLGQGPEFLTYFQNEAQLEKSRLLSDRFSAERPKGSFSTLEIQRTEQGDSAMYLCASSLNTDPLEQYFGPGTRLTVT.

This rearrangement joins TRBV29-1 to TRBJ2-7; 9 bases are shared with TRBD1. The last part of the DNA fits TRBJ2-5 better; the J call may be wrong. There are 13 residues in the CDR3. CDR1 SQVTM and CDR2 ANQGSEA come from the germline V gene. CDR3 sequence reads: CSGTTGGRETQYF. The CDR3 bases are TGCAGCGGGACTACAGGGGGCCGGGAGACCCAGTACTTC.

A few counts support this clonotype. This chain joins TRBV20-1 and TRBJ1-1, with a weak D call TRBD1 (5 bases). Per the germline V gene, CDR1 is DFQATT and CDR2 is SNEGSKA (reference sequence). This CDR3 is 15 amino acids long. The V gene lost 3 bases and the J gene lost 0 bases, with 14 bases spanning the gap. The CDR3 region is CSARAGTTMNTEAFF. CDR3 sequence (DNA): TGCAGTGCTAGGGCCGGGACCACGATGAACACTGAAGCTTTCTTT.

The chain links TRBV29-1 to TRBJ2-1; the match to TRBD2 covers 7 bases. In germline, CDR1 is SQVTM, CDR2 ANQGSEA. The length of the CDR3 is 12 residues. Trimming removed 4 bases from V and 4 bases from J; junction bases left unmatched: 1. This CDR3 is CSVGEGYNEQFF. CDR3 DNA: TGCAGCGTTGGGGAGGGATACAATGAGCAGTTCTTC.

This clonotype was seen only a few times. This chain links TRBV3-1 with TRBJ1-1; tentatively, D is TRBD1 (5 bases). Trimming cost V 5 bases and J 4 bases, with 11 bases left between them. The CDR3 runs 13 residues. Germline CDR1 LGHDT, CDR2 YNNKEL (reference sequence). The CDR3: CASSFGTVTEAFF. The CDR3 DNA follows: TGTGCCAGCAGCTTCGGGACTGTCACTGAAGCTTTCTTT.

This clonotype was observed at least ten times. The chain carries TRBV4-3 and TRBJ1-4; D unresolved. The CDR3 contains 13 residues. In germline, CDR1 is LGHNA, CDR2 YSLEER. V lost 4 bases, J lost 6 bases, and 9 bases lay in between. The CDR3 here is CASSPRTHEKLFF. In nucleotides, the CDR3 is TGCGCCAGCAGCCCGAGGACGCATGAAAAACTGTTTTTT.

The chain combines TRBV6-5 with TRBJ2-7; D perhaps matches TRBD1 (5 bases). Trimming removed 5 bases at V and 2 bases at J, with 13 bases between. This CDR3 comprises 14 residues. Germline V gene sequence: CDR1 MNHEY, CDR2 SVGAGI. The CDR3 DNA reads as TGTGCCAGCAGTCCCAAGGACAACACCTACGAGCAGTACTTC. Translated: CASSPKDNTYEQYF.

The chain joins TRBV3-1 to TRBJ1-1; D perhaps matches TRBD1 (6 bases). CDR1 and CDR2 from the germline V gene are LGHDT and YNNKEL (reference sequence). Trimming left V 4 bases short and J 3 bases short, with 9 bases between. This CDR3 has 13 residues. The CDR3 region is CASSPGDDTEAFF. The CDR3 nucleotides read TGTGCCAGCAGCCCAGGGGACGACACTGAAGCTTTCTTT. Full variable domain (rest looked up from reference TRBV3-1 and TRBJ1-1): DTAVSQTPKYLVTQMGNDKSIKCEQNLGHDTMYWYKQDSKKFLKIMFSYNNKELIINETVPNRFSPKSPDKAHLNLHINSLELGDSAVYFCASSPGDDTEAFFGQGTRLTVV.

Concerning this clonotype: A much larger clone differs from this one at a single base, so this may be a read error. The genes are TRBV5-1 and TRBJ2-1; a weak D match, TRBD2 (6 bases). The J call is in doubt because the DNA end fits TRBJ2-7 better. The CDR3 totals 15 residues. The germline V gene encodes CDR1 SGHRS and CDR2 YFSETQ. CDR3 region: CASSSFRGSYNEQYF. The DNA for the CDR3 is TGCGCCAGCAGCTCCTTCCGGGGGTCCTACAATGAGCAGTACTTC.

Comments on this clonotype: The junction does not match germline at one end; this may be a read error. This chain connects TRBV7-7 to TRBJ2-5, with unresolved D. The germline gives CDR1 SSHAT, CDR2 FNYEAQ (reference sequence). The CDR3 contains 17 residues. CDR3 loop: CASSTGGWAESQETQYF. DNA of the CDR3: TGTGCTAGCAGCACCGGTGGGTGGGCGGAAAGCCAAGAGACCCAGTACTTC. Combining the CDR3 with reference TRBV7-7 and TRBJ2-5 gives the whole variable domain GAGVSQSPRYKVTKRGQDVTLRCDPISSHATLYWYQQALGQGPEFLTYFNYEAQPDKSGLPSDRFSAERPEGSISTLTIQRTEQRDSAMYRCASSTGGWAESQETQYFGPGTRLLVL.

This clonotype was found a few times. The chain combines TRBV12-3 or TRBV12-4 with TRBJ1-5, with 8 bases that match TRBD1. The CDR3 sequence is 14 residues long. Unmatched junction bases numbered 4, after V lost 4 bases and J lost 5 bases. CDR3 nucleotide sequence: TGTGCCAGCAGTTCCACAGGGGGTCATCAGCCCCAGCATTTT. Residues: CASSSTGGHQPQHF.

The genes are TRBV7-6 and TRBJ2-3; D is ambiguous. The CDR3 has 14 amino acids. Germline lookup yields CDR1 SGHVS and CDR2 FNYEAQ. With 4 bases removed from V and 1 base from J, the gap between germline ends came to 9 bases. CDR3 coding DNA: TGTGCCAGCAGCTCCCCCCTCGGCACAGATACGCAGTATTTT. Its protein product is CASSSPLGTDTQYF.

This clonotype occurred a few times. The rearrangement links TRBV5-4 to TRBJ2-7; no clear D gene. Deletions cut 1 base from V and 11 bases from J, with 16 bases between. CDR1 is SGHNT and CDR2 is YYREEE in the germline V gene (reference sequence). The CDR3 length is 13 residues. The CDR3 loop reads CASSLPTEDREYF. DNA of the CDR3: TGTGCCAGCAGCTTGCCCACAGAAGACCGTGAGTACTTC. The variable domain in full, completed from reference TRBV5-4 and TRBJ2-7, reads ETGVTQSPTHLIKTRGQQVTLRCSSQSGHNTVSWYQQALGQGPQFIFQYYREEENGRGNFPPRFSGLQFPNYSSELNVNALELDDSALYLCASSLPTEDREYFGPGTRLTVT.

This clonotype has just a few counts. The chain carries TRBV5-1 and TRBJ2-3; D is ambiguous. CDR3 length equals 14 residues. With 3 bases removed from V and 8 bases from J, the gap between germline ends came to 16 bases. Germline-derived CDR1 and CDR2 are SGHRS and YFSETQ. The CDR3 nucleotides are TGCGCCAGCAGCTCGTTCTCGGCCCCCGGTACGCAGTATTTT. As protein: CASSSFSAPGTQYF.

As for this clonotype: Given a much more abundant clone one base away, this may be a read error. This sequence joins TRBV20-1 and TRBJ2-1; the D gene could be TRBD1 or TRBD2 (5 bases each). Judging by the DNA end, TRBJ2-7 fits better; the J call may be wrong. Looked up from germline, CDR1 is DFQATT and CDR2 is SNEGSKA (reference sequence). The CDR3 consists of 12 residues. As DNA, the CDR3 is TGCAGTGCTAGCGGGGCCTACAATGAGCAGTACTTC. Its translation is CSASGAYNEQYF.

This clonotype came up a few times. V is TRBV5-1 and J is TRBJ2-2; perhaps TRBD2 as D (6 bases). Between the trimmed V and J ends, which lost 4 bases and 6 bases, there was a span of 13 bases. Germline loops: CDR1 SGHRS, CDR2 YFSETQ. This CDR3 is built from 14 residues. The CDR3 protein is CASSALSGAGELFF. In nucleotides, the CDR3 is TGCGCCAGCAGCGCCCTCTCGGGGGCCGGGGAGCTGTTTTTT.

This clonotype was counted a single time. V and J are TRBV30 and TRBJ2-1, with D unclear. CDR1 is GTSNPN, CDR2 SVGIG, per germline (reference sequence). This CDR3 is 12 amino acids long. V was trimmed by 0 bases and J by 12 bases, leaving 12 bases between them. In nucleotides, the CDR3 is TGTGCCTGGAGTGTCGATGGTCTCCGGCAGTTCTTC. It codes for CAWSVDGLRQFF.

This chain uses TRBV9 with TRBJ2-7; D possibly corresponds to TRBD2 (6 bases). The CDR3 loop spans 15 amino acids. CDR1 SGDLS and CDR2 YYNGEE come from the germline V gene. V gave up 4 bases and J gave up 4 bases, with 18 bases separating them. The CDR3: CASSYGTRNSYEQYF. CDR3 nucleotides: TGTGCCAGCAGCTACGGGACTCGCAATTCTTACGAGCAGTACTTC.

The V gene is TRBV12-3 or TRBV12-4, the J gene TRBJ2-7; TRBD1 aligns across 7 bases. V shed 7 bases and J 6 bases; nucleotides not matched to a gene: 9. The CDR3 contains 13 residues. CDR3 loop: CASTRGRGLEQYF. The DNA for the CDR3 is TGTGCCAGCACCCGGGGAAGGGGGCTCGAGCAGTACTTC.

The V gene is TRBV2, the J gene TRBJ2-7, with 8 bases lining up with TRBD2. The CDR3 length is 13 residues. Germline loops: CDR1 SNHLY, CDR2 FYNNEI. V dropped 1 base and J dropped 5; count of bases not matched to a gene: 1. The CDR3 DNA is TGTGCCAGCAGTGAAGGAGCGGGGGACGAGCAGTACTTC. Translated, it gives CASSEGAGDEQYF.

CDR3 loop: CATEGQGRGGGYTF. CDR3 nucleotides: TGTGCCACCGAGGGACAGGGGCGCGGTGGTGGCTACACCTTC. The chain links TRBV10-3 to TRBJ1-2, with TRBD1 matching over 10 bases. The trim removed 10 bases at V and 7 bases at J, leaving 12 bases unmatched. CDR3 length: 14 amino acids. Germline CDR1 is ENHRY and CDR2 is SYGVKD.

V and J are TRBV4-3 and TRBJ2-5, with D possibly being TRBD2 (5 bases). Germline CDR1 reads LGHNA; CDR2 reads YSLEER. The length of the CDR3 is 12 residues. Trimming removed 0 bases at V and 11 bases at J, with 10 bases between. The CDR3: CASSQDIGRQYF. As DNA, the CDR3 is TGCGCCAGCAGCCAAGATATAGGGAGACAGTACTTC.

This clonotype came up many times. The J gene is TRBJ2-4, the V gene TRBV20-1; possibly TRBD1 for D (5 bases). Trimming cost V 3 bases and J 1 base, with 10 bases left between them. The CDR3 is 14 amino acids. Germline V gene sequence: CDR1 DFQATT, CDR2 SNEGSKA (reference sequence). The CDR3 sequence is CSASSQGAKNIQYF. DNA of the CDR3: TGCAGTGCTAGCAGTCAGGGTGCCAAAAACATTCAGTACTTC.

This clonotype was observed a handful of times. The chain's CDR3 is CASSDGHGTFFGGYTF. The DNA for the CDR3 is TGTGCCAGCAGTGATGGACACGGTACTTTTTTTGGTGGCTACACCTTC. The chain couples TRBV2 to TRBJ1-2, with D perhaps matching TRBD1 (5 bases). Per the germline V gene, CDR1 is SNHLY and CDR2 is FYNNEI. CDR3 length: 16 amino acids. The V gene lost 3 bases and the J gene lost 7 bases, with 21 bases spanning the gap.

This clonotype was observed a few times. The V and J genes are TRBV19 and TRBJ1-2; 7 bases agree with TRBD1. In germline, CDR1 is LNHDA, CDR2 SQIVND (reference sequence). The ends lost 9 bases at V and 0 bases at J; junction bases unmatched: 10. This CDR3 has 15 amino acids. CDR3 sequence (DNA): TGTGCCAGCGACCAAGGGGGCCGCGCTAACTATGGCTACACCTTC. As protein: CASDQGGRANYGYTF.

This clonotype was counted between two and nine times. The chain couples TRBV7-9 to TRBJ1-2, with TRBD1 as a possible D gene (6 bases). The CDR3 is 16 residues long. The germline gives CDR1 SEHNR, CDR2 FQNEAQ (reference sequence). Deletions cut 5 bases from V and 2 bases from J, with 18 bases between. DNA for the CDR3: TGTGCCAGCAGCAGCGAGGGGGGACCGGGGAACTATGGCTACACCTTC. Translated: CASSSEGGPGNYGYTF.

J is TRBJ2-1 and V is TRBV10-3; 9 bases are a match to TRBD2. Trimming at V came to 6 bases and at J to 5 bases, leaving 8 bases not matched to a gene. Per germline, CDR1 ENHRY and CDR2 SYGVKD. This CDR3 spans 15 amino acids. This chain's CDR3 is CAIRPSGVRDNEQFF. As DNA, the CDR3 is TGTGCCATCAGACCTAGCGGGGTGAGAGACAATGAGCAGTTCTTC.

V usage is TRBV9 and J usage is TRBJ2-1; D possibly corresponds to TRBD2 (5 bases). CDR3 size: 17 residues. V was clipped by 3 bases and J by 0 bases, with 16 bases between them. Germline assignment: CDR1 SGDLS and CDR2 YYNGEE. For the CDR3, the DNA is TGTGCCAGCAGCGAGCCCCTGGAGAGCGGCTCCTACAATGAGCAGTTCTTC. Translation: CASSEPLESGSYNEQFF.

Details on this clonotype: One end of the junction is discordant with germline, which a read error may explain. The chain is built from TRBV5-8 and TRBJ1-5; D unresolved. Germline assignment: CDR1 SGHTS and CDR2 YDEGEE. The CDR3 covers 15 residues. As DNA, the CDR3 is TGTGCCAGCAGCTTGTGGCAGTCTCGCAAACAGCCCCAGCATTTT. Amino acid sequence: CASSLWQSRKQPQHF.

V usage is TRBV5-1 and J usage is TRBJ2-1, with a tentative D call TRBD1 (6 bases). Per germline, CDR1 SGHRS and CDR2 YFSETQ. V lost 0 bases and J lost 7, with 14 bases in between. This CDR3 is built from 15 residues. In DNA form, the CDR3 reads TGCGCCAGCAGCTTGGGCAGGGGTATGGTAAATGAGCAGTTCTTC. This gives the protein CASSLGRGMVNEQFF.